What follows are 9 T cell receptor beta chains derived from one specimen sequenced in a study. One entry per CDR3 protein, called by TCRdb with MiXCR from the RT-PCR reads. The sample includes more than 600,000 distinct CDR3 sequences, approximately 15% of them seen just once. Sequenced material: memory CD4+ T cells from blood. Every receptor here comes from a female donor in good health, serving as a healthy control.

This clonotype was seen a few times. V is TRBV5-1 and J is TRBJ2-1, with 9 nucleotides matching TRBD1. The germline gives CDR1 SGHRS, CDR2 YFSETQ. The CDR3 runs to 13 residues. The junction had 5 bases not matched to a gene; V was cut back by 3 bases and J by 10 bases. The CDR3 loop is CASSWTGEGEQFF. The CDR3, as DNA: TGCGCCAGCAGCTGGACAGGGGAGGGCGAGCAGTTCTTC.

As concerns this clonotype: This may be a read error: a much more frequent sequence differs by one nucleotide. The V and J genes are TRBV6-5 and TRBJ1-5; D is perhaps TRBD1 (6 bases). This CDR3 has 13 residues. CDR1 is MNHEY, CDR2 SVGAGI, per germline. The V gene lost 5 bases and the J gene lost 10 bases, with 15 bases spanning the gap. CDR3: CASSGGGHIPQHF. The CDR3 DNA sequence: TGTGCCAGCAGTGGCGGGGGCCATATCCCCCAGCATTTT.

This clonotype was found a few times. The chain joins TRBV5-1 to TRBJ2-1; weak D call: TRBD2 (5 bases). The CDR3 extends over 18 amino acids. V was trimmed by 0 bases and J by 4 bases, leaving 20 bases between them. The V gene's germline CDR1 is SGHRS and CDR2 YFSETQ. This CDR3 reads CASSLEVRTSGFYNEQFF. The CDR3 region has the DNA TGCGCCAGCAGCTTGGAGGTCCGTACCAGCGGATTTTACAATGAGCAGTTCTTC.

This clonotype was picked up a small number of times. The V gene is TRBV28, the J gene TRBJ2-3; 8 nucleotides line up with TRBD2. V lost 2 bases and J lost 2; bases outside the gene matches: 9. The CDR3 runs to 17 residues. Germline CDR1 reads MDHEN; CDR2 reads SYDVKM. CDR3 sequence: CASSLTPPGLVTDTQYF. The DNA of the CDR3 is TGTGCCAGCAGTTTAACCCCTCCGGGACTAGTCACAGATACGCAGTATTTT.

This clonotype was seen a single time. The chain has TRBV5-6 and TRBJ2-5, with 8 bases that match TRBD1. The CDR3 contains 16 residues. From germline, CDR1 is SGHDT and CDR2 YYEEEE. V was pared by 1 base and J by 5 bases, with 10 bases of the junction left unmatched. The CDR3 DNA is TGTGCCAGCAGCTTGTCAACCTCGACAGGGGCCGAGACCCAGTACTTC. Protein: CASSLSTSTGAETQYF.

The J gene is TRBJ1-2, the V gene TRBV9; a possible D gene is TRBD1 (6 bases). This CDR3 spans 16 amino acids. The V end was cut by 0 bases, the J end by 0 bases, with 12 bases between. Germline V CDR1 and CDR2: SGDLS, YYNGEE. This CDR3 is CASSVGWTATNYGYTF. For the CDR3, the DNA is TGTGCCAGCAGCGTAGGGTGGACAGCTACTAACTATGGCTACACCTTC. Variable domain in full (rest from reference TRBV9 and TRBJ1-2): DSGVTQTPKHLITATGQRVTLRCSPRSGDLSVYWYQQSLDQGLQFLIQYYNGEERAKGNILERFSAQQFPDLHSELNLSSLELGDSALYFCASSVGWTATNYGYTFGSGTRLTVV.

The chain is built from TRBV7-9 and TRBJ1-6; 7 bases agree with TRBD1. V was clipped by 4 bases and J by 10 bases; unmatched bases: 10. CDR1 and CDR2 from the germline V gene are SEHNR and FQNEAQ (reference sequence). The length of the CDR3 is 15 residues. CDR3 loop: CASSSSKTGNSPLHF. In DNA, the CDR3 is TGTGCCAGCAGCTCCTCCAAGACAGGGAACTCACCCCTCCACTTT. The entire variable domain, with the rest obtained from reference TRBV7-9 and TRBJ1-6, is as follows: DTGVSQNPRHKITKRGQNVTFRCDPISEHNRLYWYRQTLGQGPEFLTYFQNEAQLEKSRLLSDRFSAERPKGSFSTLEIQRTEQGDSAMYLCASSSSKTGNSPLHFGNGTRLTVT.

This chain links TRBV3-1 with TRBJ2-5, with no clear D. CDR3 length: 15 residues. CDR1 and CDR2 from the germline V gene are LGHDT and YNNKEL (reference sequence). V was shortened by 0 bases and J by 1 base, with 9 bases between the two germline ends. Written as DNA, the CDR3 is TGTGCCAGCAGCCAAGACCCCTATACCCAAGAGACCCAGTACTTC. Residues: CASSQDPYTQETQYF.

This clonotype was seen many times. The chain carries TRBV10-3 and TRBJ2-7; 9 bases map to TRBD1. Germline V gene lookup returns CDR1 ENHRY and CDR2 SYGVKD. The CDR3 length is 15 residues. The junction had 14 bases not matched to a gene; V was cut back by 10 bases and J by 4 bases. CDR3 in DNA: TGTGCCACCAGGGGACAGGGAACTCGATTATACGAGCAGTACTTC. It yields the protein CATRGQGTRLYEQYF.